Following are 19 T cell receptor beta chains from one sample sequenced in a study of T-cell reconstitution after alpha-beta-depleted transplantation in children. TCRbeta library preparation incorporated unique molecular identifiers. One entry per CDR3 protein, called by TCRdb with MiXCR from the PCR reads. The sample includes 580,000 or so distinct CDR3 sequences, 20% to 25% of them seen just once. The source was PBMCs, mostly from graft donor cells, collected 360 days after TCRalphabeta/CD19-depleted stem cell transplant. The receptors derive from a boy in the first two years of life who had a stem cell transplant for acute myeloid leukemia, so the T cells may come from the graft donor.

This clonotype was detected many times. The gene calls are TRBV6-2 or TRBV6-3 and TRBJ1-2; D uncertain. V gave up 6 bases and J gave up 1 base, with 12 bases separating them. The germline gives CDR1 MNHEY, CDR2 SVGEGT. This CDR3 is built from 14 residues. In nucleotides, the CDR3 is TGTGCCAGCAGCCGTGACGTTAATAACTATGGCTACACCTTC. This encodes CASSRDVNNYGYTF.

Ten or more counts support this clonotype. This chain joins TRBV12-3 or TRBV12-4 and TRBJ2-7, with D possibly being TRBD2 (6 bases). The CDR3 contains 15 residues. Trimming took 3 bases from V and 4 from J, leaving 16 bases between them. CDR3 region: CASSFLTRTGYEQYF. The DNA of the CDR3 is TGTGCCAGCAGTTTCCTGACTAGGACCGGATACGAGCAGTACTTC.

This chain joins TRBV29-1 and TRBJ1-1; D is ambiguous. This CDR3 is 12 amino acids long. Germline assignment: CDR1 SQVTM and CDR2 ANQGSEA. Trimming pared 7 bases from V and 1 base from J, leaving 10 bases between. CDR3 in DNA: TGCAGCGGGCGGAGTTGGAACACTGAAGCTTTCTTT. Translating gives CSGRSWNTEAFF.

The CDR3 DNA sequence: TGCAGTGCAGGGGAAGGGTGGGGGGGTACAGATACGCAGTATTTT. It specifies CSAGEGWGGTDTQYF. This rearrangement joins TRBV20-1 to TRBJ2-3; 7 bases align to TRBD2. Germline V gene sequence: CDR1 DFQATT, CDR2 SNEGSKA (reference sequence). This CDR3 is 15 amino acids long. Trimming at V came to 6 bases and at J to 3 bases, leaving 12 bases not matched to a gene.

The sample holds many counts of this clonotype. DNA for the CDR3: TGCAGCGCTGCGGGGGGAGTTCATTACGAGCAGTACTTC. Protein sequence: CSAAGGVHYEQYF. This chain connects TRBV29-1 to TRBJ2-7, with TRBD2 matching over 8 bases. Germline values: CDR1 SQVTM, CDR2 ANQGSEA. Trimming removed 7 bases from V and 4 bases from J; junction bases left unmatched: 9. CDR3 length equals 13 residues.

This clonotype was observed many times. V usage is TRBV12-3 or TRBV12-4 and J usage is TRBJ2-7; weak D call: TRBD1 (6 bases). V lost 2 bases to trimming and J lost 4 bases, with 9 bases between them. This CDR3 has 13 amino acids. CDR3: CASSLQGPYEQYV. The CDR3 region has the DNA TGTGCCAGCAGTTTACAGGGGCCTTACGAGCAGTACGTC.

The V and J genes are TRBV12-5 and TRBJ2-3; D is possibly TRBD1 (5 bases). The CDR3 has 15 residues. V lost 2 bases and J lost 2, with 11 bases in between. Germline V lookup: CDR1 LGHNT, CDR2 FRNRAP. CDR3 amino acids: CASGLTTEITDTQYF. CDR3 sequence (DNA): TGTGCTAGTGGTTTGACGACAGAAATCACAGATACGCAGTATTTT.

The gene calls are TRBV20-1 and TRBJ2-7, with D perhaps assigned TRBD1 or TRBD2 (5 bases each). The CDR3 contains 12 residues. The germline gives CDR1 DFQATT, CDR2 SNEGSKA (reference sequence). V dropped 3 bases and J dropped 1 base, with 7 bases sitting between them. This chain's CDR3 is CSARRGSYEQYV. Written as DNA, the CDR3 is TGCAGTGCTAGGAGGGGTTCCTACGAGCAGTACGTC.

The gene calls are TRBV7-2 and TRBJ2-3; 9 bases agree with TRBD1. Germline CDR1 reads SGHTA; CDR2 reads FQGNSA. The V gene end was trimmed by 2 bases and the J gene end by 4 bases; junction bases not matched to a gene: 10. This CDR3 is built from 17 residues. The CDR3 protein is CASSLPYRGPRADTQYF. The CDR3, as DNA: TGTGCCAGCAGCTTACCTTACAGGGGGCCCCGTGCAGATACGCAGTATTTT.

The V and J genes are TRBV7-9 and TRBJ2-6, with D perhaps matching TRBD1 (5 bases). This CDR3 region has 17 residues. The germline V gene encodes CDR1 SEHNR and CDR2 FQNEAQ (reference sequence). V was trimmed by 3 bases and J by 1 base, leaving 13 bases between them. The CDR3 DNA is TGTGCCAGCAGCTTTTCCCTGCAGGGTTCTGGGGCCAACGTCCTGACTTTC. It codes for CASSFSLQGSGANVLTF.

This CDR3 reads CASSLADETQYF. The CDR3 bases are TGTGCCAGCAGCTTAGCCGATGAGACCCAGTACTTC. V and J are TRBV7-9 and TRBJ2-5; no reliable D call. Germline CDR1 and CDR2: SEHNR and FQNEAQ (reference sequence). The germline V and J ends were trimmed by 0 bases and 5 bases, with 4 bases remaining between them. The CDR3 runs 12 residues.

CDR3 protein: CASRSRALEAQPQHF. The CDR3 region has the DNA TGTGCCAGCAGATCCCGGGCCCTAGAGGCTCAGCCCCAGCATTTT. The genes are TRBV12-3 or TRBV12-4 and TRBJ1-5; D remains unclear. This CDR3 has 15 amino acids. V was clipped by 6 bases and J by 6 bases, with 18 bases between them.

V is TRBV11-2 and J is TRBJ2-1; D not resolved. V was trimmed by 3 bases and J by 1 base, leaving 13 bases between them. The CDR3 sequence is 16 residues long. Germline V CDR1 and CDR2: SGHAT, FQNNGV. The chain's CDR3 is CASSLGNLLSYNEQFF. The CDR3 DNA follows: TGTGCCAGCAGCTTGGGGAACCTTCTTTCCTACAATGAGCAGTTCTTC.

The chain is built from TRBV15 and TRBJ2-3, with D perhaps TRBD1 or TRBD2 (5 bases each). The CDR3 consists of 16 residues. Germline V gives CDR1 LNHNV, CDR2 YYDKDF (reference sequence). V lost 0 bases and J lost 2, with 12 bases in between. The CDR3 DNA reads TGTGCCACCAGCAGAGATCGAGAAGGGACCACAGATACGCAGTATTTT. As protein: CATSRDREGTTDTQYF.

The J gene is TRBJ1-2, the V gene TRBV29-1, with no clear D. CDR3 length equals 13 residues. CDR1 and CDR2 from the germline V gene are SQVTM and ANQGSEA. V lost 1 base and J lost 0, with 6 bases in between. The CDR3 spells CSVEGPANYGYTF. The CDR3 DNA reads as TGCAGCGTTGAAGGGCCAGCTAACTATGGCTACACCTTC.

The chain links TRBV6-2 or TRBV6-3 to TRBJ2-3; TRBD1 matches at 9 bases. The CDR3 loop spans 15 amino acids. J lost 4 bases, V lost 4 bases, and 6 bases had no gene match. CDR1 and CDR2 (germline): MNHEY, SVGEGT. Here the CDR3 DNA reads TGTGCCAGCAGTTCCGGGACAGGGCTTTCAGATACGCAGTATTTT. Protein product: CASSSGTGLSDTQYF.

This rearrangement joins TRBV20-1 to TRBJ1-1, with D possibly being TRBD1 (6 bases). This CDR3 is 14 amino acids long. Germline V CDR1 and CDR2: DFQATT, SNEGSKA (reference sequence). V was pared by 5 bases and J by 1 base, with 14 bases between. CDR3 residues: CSASPGHSNTEAFF. The CDR3 region has the DNA TGCAGTGCTTCCCCGGGACACTCGAACACTGAAGCTTTCTTT.

The chain has TRBV7-8 and TRBJ1-4; a weak D match, TRBD1 (5 bases). The CDR3 sequence is 17 residues long. The V end lost 1 base, the J end lost 4 bases, and 16 bases lay between the germline ends. Per the germline V gene, CDR1 is SGHVS and CDR2 is FQNEAQ. The CDR3 DNA reads TGTGCCAGCAGCTTAGACGGCAGGGTTTCCTTTAATGAAAAACTGTTTTTT. It codes for CASSLDGRVSFNEKLFF.

This rearrangement joins TRBV6-2 or TRBV6-3 to TRBJ2-1, with TRBD1 matching 7 bases. V lost 3 bases to trimming and J lost 8 bases; unmatched junction nucleotides: 10. CDR1 MNHEY and CDR2 SVGEGT come from the germline V gene. CDR3 length: 15 residues. In DNA, the CDR3 is TGTGCCAGCAGTTATCTAGGGGGCTCGATGGATGAGCAGTTCTTC. This codes for CASSYLGGSMDEQFF.